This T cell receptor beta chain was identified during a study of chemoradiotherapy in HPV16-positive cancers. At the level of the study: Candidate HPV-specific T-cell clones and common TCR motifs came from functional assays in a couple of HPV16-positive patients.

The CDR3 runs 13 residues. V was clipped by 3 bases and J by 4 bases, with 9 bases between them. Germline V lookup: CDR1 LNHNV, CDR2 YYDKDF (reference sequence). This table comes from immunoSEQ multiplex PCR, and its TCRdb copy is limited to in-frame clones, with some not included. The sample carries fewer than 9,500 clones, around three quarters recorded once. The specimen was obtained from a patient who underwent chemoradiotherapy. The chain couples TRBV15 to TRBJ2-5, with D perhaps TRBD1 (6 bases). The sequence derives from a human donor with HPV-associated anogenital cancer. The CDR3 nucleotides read TGTGCCACCAGCAGGAACAGGGCAGAGACCCAGTACTTC. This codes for CATSRNRAETQYF.